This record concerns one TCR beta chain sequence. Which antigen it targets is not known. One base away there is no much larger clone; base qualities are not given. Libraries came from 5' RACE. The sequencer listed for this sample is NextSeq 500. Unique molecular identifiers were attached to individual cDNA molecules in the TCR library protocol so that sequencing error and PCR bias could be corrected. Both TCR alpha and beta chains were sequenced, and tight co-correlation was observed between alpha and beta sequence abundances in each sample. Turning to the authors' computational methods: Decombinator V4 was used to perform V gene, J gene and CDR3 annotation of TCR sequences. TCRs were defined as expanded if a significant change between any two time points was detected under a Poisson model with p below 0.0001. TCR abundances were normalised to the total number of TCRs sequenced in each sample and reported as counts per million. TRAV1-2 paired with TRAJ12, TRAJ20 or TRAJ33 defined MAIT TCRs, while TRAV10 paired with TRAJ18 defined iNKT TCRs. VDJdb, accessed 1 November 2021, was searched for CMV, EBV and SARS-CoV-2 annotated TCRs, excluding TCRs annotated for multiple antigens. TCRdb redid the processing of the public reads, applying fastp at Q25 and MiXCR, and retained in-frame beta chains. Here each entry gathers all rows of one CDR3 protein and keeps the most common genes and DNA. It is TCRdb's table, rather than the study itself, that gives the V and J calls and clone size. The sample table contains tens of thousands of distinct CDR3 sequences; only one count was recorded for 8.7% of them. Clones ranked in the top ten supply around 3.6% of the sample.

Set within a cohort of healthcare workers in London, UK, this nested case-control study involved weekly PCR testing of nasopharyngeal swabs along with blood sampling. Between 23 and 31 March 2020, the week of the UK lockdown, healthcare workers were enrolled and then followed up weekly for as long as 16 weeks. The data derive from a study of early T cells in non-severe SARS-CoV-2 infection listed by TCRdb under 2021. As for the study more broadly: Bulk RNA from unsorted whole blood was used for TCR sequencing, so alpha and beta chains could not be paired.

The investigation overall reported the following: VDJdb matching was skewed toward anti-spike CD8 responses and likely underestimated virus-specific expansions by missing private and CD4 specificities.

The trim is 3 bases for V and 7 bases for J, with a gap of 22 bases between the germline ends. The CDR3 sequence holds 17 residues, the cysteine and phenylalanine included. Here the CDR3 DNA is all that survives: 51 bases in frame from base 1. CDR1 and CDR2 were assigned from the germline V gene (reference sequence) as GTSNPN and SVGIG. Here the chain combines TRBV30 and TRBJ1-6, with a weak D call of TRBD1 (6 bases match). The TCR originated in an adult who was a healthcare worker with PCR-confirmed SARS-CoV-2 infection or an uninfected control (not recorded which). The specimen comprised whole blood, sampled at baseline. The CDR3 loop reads CAWRGGKLGQFNSPLHF. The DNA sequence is TGTGCCTGGAGAGGCGGGAAACTAGGACAGTTCAATTCACCCCTCCACTTT.